What follows describes a single T cell receptor (beta chain). The target antigen is unknown. This sample was included in a study of T cells in localized non-small cell lung cancer. Study-wide results and caveats: Since sequencing was restricted to only one region of the tumor, intratumor heterogeneity remains a possibility. Exceeding tumor, uninvolved adjacent lung had the highest T cell clonality. There were a median around 57 of the top 100 tumor clones appearing in adjacent lung. Density of T cells in blood, when higher, went with longer overall survival.

The method was immunoSEQ multiplex PCR; TCRdb's version includes in-frame clones alone and lacks a portion of them. In the table there are approximately 1,500 clones, roughly 34% of which are singletons. Germline CDR1 is LNHDA and CDR2 is SQIVND (reference sequence). V was clipped by 10 bases and J by 7 bases; unmatched bases: 12. The CDR3 loop spans 14 amino acids. The sequence was obtained from a woman aged 35 to 70 with stage I lung adenocarcinoma. Sample: normal lung tissue next to the tumor, taken before any cancer treatment. This chain joins TRBV19 and TRBJ2-2; 7 positions agree with TRBD2. The CDR3 DNA sequence: TGTGCCACGTCCGGGCGGGAGTCGATCGGGGAGCTGTTTTTT. This gives the protein CATSGRESIGELFF. The full variable domain, rest sourced from reference TRBV19 and TRBJ2-2, is DGGITQSPKYLFRKEGQNVTLSCEQNLNHDAMYWYRQDPGQGLRLIYYSQIVNDFQKGDIAEGYSVSREKKESFPLTVTSAQKNPTAFYLCATSGRESIGELFFGEGSRLTVL.